The 13 T cell receptor beta chains presented below share a single source sample, sequenced in a study of glioma-infiltrating T cells. Amplification of TCR alpha and beta CDR3 regions from RNA used iRepertoire nested multiplex PCR. MiXCR was run by TCRdb on the multiplex PCR reads, yielding one entry per CDR3 protein. Among 110,000 or so distinct CDR3 sequences, approximately 26% were seen once, and the ten largest hold under 45%. The sequenced sample consisted of glioma tissue, nonneoplastic brain tissue, or PBMCs (not recorded which). The receptors stem from a human donor with low-grade glioma or glioblastoma, undergoing nonglioma brain surgery, or in good health (not recorded which).

This clonotype was detected many times. J is TRBJ2-7 and V is TRBV7-9; 8 nucleotides line up with TRBD2. Germline CDR1 is SEHNR and CDR2 is FQNEAQ (reference sequence). This CDR3 comprises 16 residues. The V segment lost 5 bases and the J segment 4 bases; nucleotides outside the gene matches: 13. The CDR3 nucleotides are TGTGCCAGCAGCCTCTTAGGTAGCGGGAATCAATACGAGCAGTACTTC. Its translation: CASSLLGSGNQYEQYF.

This clonotype has ten or more counts. The J gene is TRBJ2-1, the V gene TRBV18, with a possible D match to TRBD2 (6 bases). The CDR3 loop spans 15 amino acids. Deletions cut 3 bases from V and 6 bases from J, with 15 bases between. Germline-derived CDR1 and CDR2 are KGHSH and LQKENI. CDR3 loop: CASSPYYGTANEQFF. The CDR3, as DNA: TGTGCCAGCTCACCTTATTACGGGACTGCCAATGAGCAGTTCTTC.

This clonotype showed up many times. The CDR3 bases are TGCGCCAGCAGCCAAGTTGGGGGGGCGGCCAAAAACATTCAGTACTTC. Amino acids: CASSQVGGAAKNIQYF. The chain combines TRBV4-1 with TRBJ2-4; a weak D match, TRBD2 (7 bases). Looked up from germline, CDR1 is MGHRA and CDR2 is YSYEKL. Trimming removed 1 base from V and 1 base from J, with 11 bases in between. The CDR3 consists of 16 residues.

The V gene is TRBV27, the J gene TRBJ2-1; D is perhaps TRBD1 (6 bases). The ends were cut back, 2 bases at V and 7 bases at J, with 15 bases in the middle. This CDR3 has 15 residues. CDR1 is MNHEY, CDR2 SMNVEV, per germline (reference sequence). CDR3 in DNA: TGTGCCAGCAGTTTAAGACGGCAGGGGATTAATGAGCAGTTCTTC. This gives the protein CASSLRRQGINEQFF.

This clonotype was seen repeatedly, ten times or more. The chain employs TRBV9 and TRBJ1-1; TRBD1 might be the D (6 bases). CDR1 and CDR2 from the germline V gene are SGDLS and YYNGEE. This CDR3 has 15 residues. V was pared by 4 bases and J by 0 bases, with 13 bases between. Written as DNA, the CDR3 is TGTGCCAGCAGCCCCCGACAGGACATGAACACTGAAGCTTTCTTT. It translates to CASSPRQDMNTEAFF.

This clonotype has at least ten counts. The genes are TRBV7-9 and TRBJ2-3; 10 bases line up with TRBD1. V gave up 1 base and J gave up 9 bases; unmatched junction bases: 16. The CDR3 covers 18 residues. Looked up from germline, CDR1 is SEHNR and CDR2 is FQNEAQ (reference sequence). The CDR3 loop reads CASSLVEGTGATLRTQYF. CDR3 in DNA: TGTGCCAGCAGCTTAGTAGAAGGGACAGGGGCCACCCTCCGGACGCAGTATTTT.

This clonotype has a single count. This rearrangement joins TRBV2 to TRBJ1-5; 9 bases match TRBD1. The germline CDR1 and CDR2 sequences are SNHLY and FYNNEI. After removal of 8 bases from V and 5 bases from J, the junction contained 13 bases not matched to a gene. The length of the CDR3 is 16 residues. CDR3 coding DNA: TGTGCCAGCGGCCTCCCGGGACAGGGCTTTTATCAGCCCCAGCATTTT. Translating it yields CASGLPGQGFYQPQHF.

This clonotype showed up many times. The chain combines TRBV29-1 with TRBJ2-1; TRBD1 matches 8 bases. This CDR3 is 14 amino acids long. V was clipped by 4 bases and J by 7 bases; unmatched bases: 9. Per germline, CDR1 SQVTM and CDR2 ANQGSEA. Written as DNA, the CDR3 is TGCAGCGTTGGGGTCAGGGGGCGAGGGAATGAGCAGTTCTTC. Its protein is CSVGVRGRGNEQFF.

The sample holds many counts of this clonotype. V gene TRBV27 combines with J gene TRBJ1-1, with a possible D match to TRBD1 (5 bases). Looked up from germline, CDR1 is MNHEY and CDR2 is SMNVEV (reference sequence). This CDR3 comprises 15 residues. Trimming pared 0 bases from V and 5 bases from J, leaving 13 bases between. This chain's CDR3 is CASSLSTGGGTEAFF. The CDR3 nucleotides read TGTGCCAGCAGTTTATCGACGGGGGGAGGAACTGAAGCTTTCTTT.

Only a few counts were recorded for this clonotype. The CDR3 is CASSQEAGDVYGYTF. The CDR3 region has the DNA TGCGCCAGCAGCCAAGAGGCAGGGGATGTCTATGGCTACACCTTC. The rearrangement joins TRBV4-3 to TRBJ1-2, with a weak D call TRBD1 (6 bases). The V end lost 0 bases, the J end lost 4 bases, and 12 bases lay between the germline ends. This CDR3 has 15 amino acids. Germline V lookup: CDR1 LGHNA, CDR2 YSLEER.

This clonotype was picked up a small number of times. Given a much more abundant clone one base away, this may be a read error. Likely a read error: the CDR3 ends without its conserved phenylalanine or tryptophan. CDR3 sequence: CASSFIGGDTDTQYL. The CDR3 DNA reads as TGTGCCAGCAGTTTCATCGGCGGGGACACAGATACGCAGTATCTT. The V call is TRBV27, the J call TRBJ2-3; possible D gene TRBD2, 6 bases. Germline V gives CDR1 MNHEY, CDR2 SMNVEV (reference sequence). The V end was cut by 3 bases, the J end by 2 bases, with 12 bases between. The length of the CDR3 is 15 residues.

This clonotype was counted at least ten times. This chain uses TRBV11-2 with TRBJ2-7, with D tentatively TRBD2 (5 bases). The V end lost 5 bases, the J end lost 4 bases, and 12 bases lay between the germline ends. CDR1 SGHAT and CDR2 FQNNGV come from the germline V gene. The CDR3 sequence is 13 residues long. The CDR3 nucleotides read TGTGCCAGCAGCCCTGGGCGGGCTTACGAGCAGTACTTC. Residues: CASSPGRAYEQYF.

To note about this clonotype: The junction departs from germline at one end; a sequencing error may be responsible. V and J are TRBV29-1 and TRBJ1-2; D call uncertain. The CDR3 runs to 12 residues. Germline CDR1 SQVTM, CDR2 ANQGSEA. The CDR3 is CGVGNGNYGYTF. The CDR3 nucleotides read TGCGGCGTTGGAAACGGCAACTATGGCTACACCTTC.